The source of this TCR beta chain is a study of cytomegalovirus exposure and HLA in healthy donors. 60 Vbeta and 13 Jbeta primers were used in PCR. Assay used: immunoSEQ multiplex PCR; TCRdb lists only in-frame clones, some missing. The table lists around 200,000 clones, under 80% of them singletons, with roughly 2.9% in the top ten. The CDR3 extends over 15 amino acids. Germline CDR1 reads KGHSH; CDR2 reads LQKENI. Trimming cost V 2 bases and J 2 bases, with 9 bases left between them. This receptor was obtained from a man in his forties or fifties in good health and CMV-seronegative. The sample consisted of PBMCs. The V call is TRBV18, the J call TRBJ1-4; D not certain. The CDR3, as DNA: TGTGCCAGCTCACCAGTACAAGCGACTAATGAAAAACTGTTTTTT. Its translation: CASSPVQATNEKLFF.